This T cell receptor (beta chain) was sequenced during a study of OX40 agonist ivuxolimab in advanced cancers. For the study at large: Ivuxolimab, which patients received intravenously every 2 weeks, was dosed at 0.01 to 10 mg/kg. Overall study findings and caveats: CD4+ T cells averaged fewer expanded clones than CD8+ T cells. Among the nonresponders, some also had low normalized T-cell clonal expansion.

The CDR3 is made up of 15 amino acids. V shed 0 bases, J shed 3 bases, and the junction held 3 bases outside the gene matches. Per the germline V gene, CDR1 is SGDLS and CDR2 is YYNGEE. There are many counts of this clone. The target antigen is unknown. TCRdb's copy holds only in-frame clones and misses some; the assay was immunoSEQ multiplex PCR. The sample yields 30,000 to 35,000 clones, roughly four fifths seen once. This TCR was sampled from an adult with an advanced solid tumor such as melanoma, head and neck, liver or kidney cancer. The chain carries TRBV9 and TRBJ2-3, with 8 bases matching TRBD2. The starting material was CD4+ or CD8+ T cells sorted from blood, obtained in a trial of the OX40 agonist ivuxolimab. In DNA, the CDR3 is TGTGCCAGCAGCGTAGCTACGGGGGGGACAGATACGCAGTATTTT. It is translated as CASSVATGGTDTQYF.